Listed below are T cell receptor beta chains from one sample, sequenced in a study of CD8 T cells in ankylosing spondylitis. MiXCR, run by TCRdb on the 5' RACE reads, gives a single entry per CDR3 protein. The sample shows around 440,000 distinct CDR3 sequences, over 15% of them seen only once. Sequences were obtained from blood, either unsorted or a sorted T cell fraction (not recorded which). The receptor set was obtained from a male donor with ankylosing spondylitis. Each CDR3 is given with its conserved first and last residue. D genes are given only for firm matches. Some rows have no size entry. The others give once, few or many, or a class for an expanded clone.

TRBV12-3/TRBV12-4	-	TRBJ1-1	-	TGTGCCAGCAGTCCAGAAAGGAGGTCTAACACTGAAGCTTTCTTT	CASSPERRSNTEAFF
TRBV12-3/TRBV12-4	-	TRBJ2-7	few	TGTGCCAGCAGTTTAAAGGACACTTTCTACGAGCAGTACTTC	CASSLKDTFYEQYF
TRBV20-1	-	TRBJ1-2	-	TGCAGTGCTAGGGACAGCCCCAACTATGGCTACACCTTC	CSARDSPNYGYTF
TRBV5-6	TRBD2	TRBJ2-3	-	TGTGCCAGCAGCTTGGGCGGTCGGCTAGCGGAGACCACAGATACGCAGTATTTT	CASSLGGRLAETTDTQYF
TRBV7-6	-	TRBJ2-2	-	TGTGCCAGCGGCGGGGTCAGCTTTCCGAACACCGGGGAGCTGTTTTTT	CASGGVSFPNTGELFF
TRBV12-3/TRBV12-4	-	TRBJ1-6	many	TGTGCCAGCAGTTTGGGCCAGCTGAATTCACCCCTCCACTTT	CASSLGQLNSPLHF
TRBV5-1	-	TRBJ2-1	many	TGCGCCAGCAGCTTGGTATTTCAGAACAATGAGCAGTTCTTC	CASSLVFQNNEQFF
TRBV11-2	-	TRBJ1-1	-	TGTGCCAGCAGCTCTCACGGGAACACTGAAGCTTTCTTT	CASSSHGNTEAFF
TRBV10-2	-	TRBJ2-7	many	TGCGCCAGCAGTGAGGGCAGGGGAGGATGGGGCGAGCAGTACTTC	CASSEGRGGWGEQYF
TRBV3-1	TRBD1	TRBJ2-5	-	TGTGCCAGCAGCCACGGACAGGGGGAAAGGGAGACCCAGTACTTC	CASSHGQGERETQYF
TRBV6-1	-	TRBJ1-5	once	TGTGCCAGCAGTGTGGAGGGCAGGAGCAATCAGCCCCAGCATTTT	CASSVEGRSNQPQHF
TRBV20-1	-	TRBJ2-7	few	TGCAGTGCTAGGGACCCCTTGACAGGGAGGGGACTCGAGCAGTACTTC	CSARDPLTGRGLEQYF
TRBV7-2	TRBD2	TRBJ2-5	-	TGTGCCAGCAGCCCAAGGACTAGGAGCGAGACCCAGTACTTC	CASSPRTRSETQYF
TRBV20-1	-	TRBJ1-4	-	TGCAGTGCTAGCGGGCAGCTTTTGGGCGGGGAAAAACTGTTTTTT	CSASGQLLGGEKLFF
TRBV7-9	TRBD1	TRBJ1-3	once	TGTGCCAGCATTTGGGACAGGGAGGGAAACACCATATATTTT	CASIWDREGNTIYF
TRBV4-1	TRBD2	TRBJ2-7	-	TGCGCCAGCAGCCAAGGGGCGGGGACTAGCTACGAGCAGTACTTC	CASSQGAGTSYEQYF
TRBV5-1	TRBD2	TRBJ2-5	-	TGCGCCAGCAGCATTGACCCGACTAGCGGAAGAGAGACCCAGTACTTC	CASSIDPTSGRETQYF
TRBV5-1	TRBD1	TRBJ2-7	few	TGCGCCAGCAGCCCCGGACAGGGGACAAGCGAGCAGTACTTC	CASSPGQGTSEQYF
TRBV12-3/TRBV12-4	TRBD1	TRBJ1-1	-	TGTGCCAGCAGTCCCGGGACAGGGGTGGGAGCTTTCTTT	CASSPGTGVGAFF
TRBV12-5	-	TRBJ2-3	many	TGTGCTAGTGGTTTGATAACAGATACGCAGTATTTT	CASGLITDTQYF
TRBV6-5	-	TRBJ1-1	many	TGTGCCAGCAGCCACGGCTGGGTGATTTACACTGAAGCTTTCTTT	CASSHGWVIYTEAFF
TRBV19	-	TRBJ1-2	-	TGTGCCAGTAGTACATTGGATAGGGGTTTGTATGGCTACACCTTC	CASSTLDRGLYGYTF
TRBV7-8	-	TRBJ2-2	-	TGTGCCAGCAGCTTAGTAACAGGGAGGGGAACCGGGGAGCTGTTTTTT	CASSLVTGRGTGELFF
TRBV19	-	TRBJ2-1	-	TGTGCCAGTAGTATATCGGGGGAGCAGTTCTTC	CASSISGEQFF
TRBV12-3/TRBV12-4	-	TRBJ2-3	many	TGTGCCAGCAGTTCCTCGACAGGTTCACGCACAGATACGCAGTATTTT	CASSSSTGSRTDTQYF
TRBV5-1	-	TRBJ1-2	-	TGCGCCAGCAGTGAATACCAGGGCCCCTATGGCTACACCTTC	CASSEYQGPYGYTF
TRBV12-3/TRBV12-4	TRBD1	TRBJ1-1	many	TGTGCCAGCAGTCGTGGGACAGGGGGCACTGAAGCTTTCTTT	CASSRGTGGTEAFF
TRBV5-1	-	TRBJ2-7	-	TGCGCCAGCAGCTTGTCGCACCCTCCCTACGAGCAGTACTTC	CASSLSHPPYEQYF
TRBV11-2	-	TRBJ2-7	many	TGTGCCAGCAGCTACGGGCCCTACGAGCAGTACTTC	CASSYGPYEQYF
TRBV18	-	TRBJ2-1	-	TGTGCCAGCTCATTCAGGGCAGATGAGCAGTTCTTC	CASSFRADEQFF
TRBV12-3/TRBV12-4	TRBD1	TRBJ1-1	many	TGTGCCAGCAGTGGACAGGGAAGAGCTGAAGCTTTCTTT	CASSGQGRAEAFF
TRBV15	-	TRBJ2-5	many	TGTGCCACCAGCAGAGATCAAGAGACCCAGTACTTC	CATSRDQETQYF
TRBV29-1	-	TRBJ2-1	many	TGCAGCGTTATTCCCGGCGGGAATAATGAGCAGTTCTTC	CSVIPGGNNEQFF
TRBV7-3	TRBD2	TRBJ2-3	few	TGTGCCAGCAGCTCCATGGGGGGGGGCACAGATACGCAGTATTTT	CASSSMGGGTDTQYF
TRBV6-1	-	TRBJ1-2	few	TGTGCCAGCAGTGAACAGCGGTGGAACTATGGCTACACCTTC	CASSEQRWNYGYTF
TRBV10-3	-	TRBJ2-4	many	TGTGCCATCAGTCCGGGACAACAGAACATTCAGTACTTC	CAISPGQQNIQYF
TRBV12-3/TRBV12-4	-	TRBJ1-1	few	TGTGCCAGCAGTTTACACGGGGCAGGGAACACTGAAGCTTTCTTT	CASSLHGAGNTEAFF
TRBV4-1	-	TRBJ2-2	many	TGCGCCAGCAGCCAAGTCCCAGAGGGGAGCACCGGGGAGCTGTTTTTT	CASSQVPEGSTGELFF
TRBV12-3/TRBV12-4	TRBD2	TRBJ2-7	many	TGTGCCAGCAGCCTGACTAGCGGGGAAGAGTACTTC	CASSLTSGEEYF
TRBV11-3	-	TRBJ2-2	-	TGTGCCAGCAGCTTAGAGCCCGGGCCGAACACCGGGGAGCTGTTTTTT	CASSLEPGPNTGELFF
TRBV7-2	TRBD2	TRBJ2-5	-	TGTGCCAGCAGCAGATCGGGACTAGCTCAAGAGACCCAGTACTTC	CASSRSGLAQETQYF